Listed below are T cell receptor beta chains from one sample, sequenced in a study of blood T cell repertoires in COVID-19. Assay: immunoSEQ multiplex PCR; the TCRdb copy retains only in-frame clones and omits some. Of under 150,000 clones listed, about 88% are singletons. The sequenced sample consisted of peripheral blood. The source is a middle-aged man with acute or convalescent COVID-19. Both conserved end residues are part of each CDR3. D genes are given only for firm matches. Some rows have no size entry. The others give once, few or many, or a class for an expanded clone.

len: 14
j_gene: TRBJ2-5
abundance: once
v_gene: TRBV24-1
d_gene: TRBD1
CDR3aa: CATSDPTGEETQYF
CDR3nt: TGTGCCACCAGTGACCCGACAGGGGAGGAGACCCAGTACTTC

len: 15
j_gene: TRBJ1-1
abundance: few
v_gene: TRBV7-9
d_gene: NA
CDR3aa: CASSLAFGQNTEAFF
CDR3nt: TGTGCCAGCAGCTTAGCGTTTGGGCAGAACACTGAAGCTTTCTTT

len: 13
j_gene: TRBJ1-6
abundance: NA
v_gene: TRBV7-3
d_gene: NA
CDR3aa: CASSLIRNSPLHF
CDR3nt: TGTGCCAGCAGCTTAATTCGTAATTCACCCCTCCACTTT

len: 15
j_gene: TRBJ1-2
abundance: NA
v_gene: TRBV18
d_gene: NA
CDR3aa: CASSSGAGIPEGYTF
CDR3nt: TGTGCCAGCTCATCAGGGGCAGGGATCCCAGAAGGCTACACCTTC

len: 13
j_gene: TRBJ1-2
abundance: few
v_gene: TRBV10-3
d_gene: NA
CDR3aa: CAIRSDTNYGYTF
CDR3nt: TGTGCCATCAGATCGGACACTAACTATGGCTACACCTTC

len: 18
j_gene: TRBJ2-5
abundance: once
v_gene: TRBV14
d_gene: TRBD2
CDR3aa: CASSRRLFLAGGRETQYF
CDR3nt: TGTGCCAGCAGCCGACGACTATTTCTAGCGGGGGGGCGAGAGACCCAGTACTTC

len: 14
j_gene: TRBJ2-7
abundance: NA
v_gene: TRBV27
d_gene: TRBD1
CDR3aa: CASGLRGSSYEQYF
CDR3nt: TGTGCCAGCGGACTCAGGGGGAGCTCCTACGAGCAGTACTTC

len: 14
j_gene: TRBJ2-7
abundance: NA
v_gene: TRBV11-2
d_gene: NA
CDR3aa: CASSVFRGSYEQYF
CDR3nt: TGTGCCAGCAGCGTCTTCAGAGGCTCCTACGAGCAGTACTTC

len: 16
j_gene: TRBJ1-5
abundance: NA
v_gene: TRBV19
d_gene: TRBD1
CDR3aa: CASTYWGTGLNQPQHF
CDR3nt: TGTGCCAGTACCTATTGGGGGACAGGACTTAATCAGCCCCAGCATTTT

len: 16
j_gene: TRBJ2-1
abundance: NA
v_gene: TRBV24-1
d_gene: NA
CDR3aa: CATSDLPWQGPSVLFF
CDR3nt: TGTGCCACCAGTGATTTGCCCTGGCAGGGGCCGTCTGTTCTGTTCTTC

len: 14
j_gene: TRBJ1-3
abundance: once
v_gene: TRBV3-1/TRBV3-2
d_gene: NA
CDR3aa: CASSQVSPEDTIYF
CDR3nt: TGTGCCAGCAGCCAAGTTAGCCCCGAGGACACCATATATTTT

len: 16
j_gene: TRBJ2-2
abundance: few
v_gene: TRBV19
d_gene: TRBD1
CDR3aa: CASSRRLPGGTGELFF
CDR3nt: TGTGCCAGTAGTAGGAGATTGCCAGGGGGCACCGGGGAGCTGTTTTTT

len: 12
j_gene: TRBJ1-2
abundance: NA
v_gene: TRBV12-3/TRBV12-4
d_gene: NA
CDR3aa: CASSVTSGSVTF
CDR3nt: TGTGCCAGCAGTGTTACCTCAGGGTCGGTCACCTTC